This record concerns one TCR beta chain sequence. The antigen is not known. Donors were all healthy Caucasians. The entry originates in a study of identical twins. Overall study findings and caveats: Where out-of-frame alpha sequences were twin-shared, they showed excess low generation probability.

It was template switching that added a universal primer site, and there were unique molecular identifiers on the cDNA. Each CDR3 protein is one row after TCRdb ran MiXCR on the 5' RACE reads. Of about 340,000 distinct CDR3 sequences in the sample, over 9% were seen once. The CDR3 runs 15 residues. V was clipped by 7 bases and J by 0 bases, with 16 bases between them. Germline values: CDR1 SQVTM, CDR2 ANQGSEA. The data were also submitted as part of a second study, on yellow fever vaccine responses in identical twins.

The sequenced material came from CD8+ T cells sorted from blood. The clonotype comes from a young woman in good health. This chain joins TRBV29-1 and TRBJ2-1, with D perhaps matching TRBD1 or TRBD2 (5 bases each). In nucleotides, the CDR3 is TGCAGCGATGGGGACGGATCGAGCTCCTACAATGAGCAGTTCTTC. Protein sequence: CSDGDGSSSYNEQFF.